This paragraph reports one T cell receptor (beta chain). Its specificity is unknown. This entry belongs to a study of graft-versus-host responses after intestinal transplantation. Germline assignment: CDR1 MNHEY and CDR2 SMNVEV (reference sequence). The CDR3 consists of 14 residues. The ends were cut back, 3 bases at V and 2 bases at J, with 7 bases in the middle. Using immunoSEQ multiplex PCR, the repertoire was profiled, and TCRdb retains in-frame clones only, with some absent. The sample lists tens of thousands of clones, 85% to 95% occurring once. The input for sequencing was unstimulated CD8+ T cells sorted from spleen or lymph node cells, taken before intestinal transplant. The chain employs TRBV27 and TRBJ1-4; unclear D gene. The clonotype originates from a human donor who received an intestinal transplant. In DNA form, the CDR3 reads TGTGCCAGCAGTTTTTTATCCACTAATGAAAAACTGTTTTTT. Protein product: CASSFLSTNEKLFF.